The clone carrying this T cell receptor beta chain has a handful of counts. MiXCR, run by TCRdb on the 5' RACE reads, gives a single entry per CDR3 protein. The data show 200,000 to 250,000 distinct CDR3 sequences, with about 10% seen just once and around 6.5% held by the top ten. The source of the sample is a study of CD8 T cells in ankylosing spondylitis. CDR3 size: 14 residues. V gave up 1 base and J gave up 2 bases, with 8 bases separating them. Per the germline V gene, CDR1 is SGHAT and CDR2 is FQNNGV. The chain recombines TRBV11-2 with TRBJ1-2; D call uncertain. The sequenced material came from blood, either unsorted or a sorted T cell fraction (not recorded which). The sequence was obtained from a male donor with ankylosing spondylitis or in good health (not recorded which). CDR3 sequence (DNA): TGTGCCAGCAGCTTAGGGGGTTGGAACTATGGCTACACCTTC. It codes for CASSLGGWNYGYTF. Drawing the rest from reference TRBV11-2 and TRBJ1-2, the complete variable domain is EAGVAQSPRYKIIEKRQSVAFWCNPISGHATLYWYQQILGQGPKLLIQFQNNGVVDDSQLPKDRFSAERLKGVDSTLKIQPAKLEDSAVYLCASSLGGWNYGYTFGSGTRLTVV.